The sequence of this T cell receptor beta chain was determined in a study of blood T cell repertoires in COVID-19. Study-level information: Acute-phase and convalescent COVID-19 samples originated in the United States, Italy and Spain.

Unmatched junction bases numbered 10, after V lost 5 bases and J lost 10 bases. The CDR3 loop spans 13 amino acids. Looked up from germline, CDR1 is SGHDT and CDR2 is YYEEEE. Sequencing was performed with immunoSEQ multiplex PCR; in TCRdb, only in-frame clones are kept and a portion is missing. Of 350,000 to 500,000 clones in the sample, 70% to 90% are singletons; the top ten hold 0.7% to 0.85%. This chain uses TRBV5-6 with TRBJ1-1; 8 bases are a match to TRBD1. This TCR was sampled from a man aged 18 to 29 with COVID-19, enrolled during active disease. The sample consisted of peripheral blood. CDR3 loop: CASSFGQGSIAFF. As DNA, the CDR3 is TGTGCCAGCAGTTTCGGACAGGGATCCATAGCTTTCTTT.